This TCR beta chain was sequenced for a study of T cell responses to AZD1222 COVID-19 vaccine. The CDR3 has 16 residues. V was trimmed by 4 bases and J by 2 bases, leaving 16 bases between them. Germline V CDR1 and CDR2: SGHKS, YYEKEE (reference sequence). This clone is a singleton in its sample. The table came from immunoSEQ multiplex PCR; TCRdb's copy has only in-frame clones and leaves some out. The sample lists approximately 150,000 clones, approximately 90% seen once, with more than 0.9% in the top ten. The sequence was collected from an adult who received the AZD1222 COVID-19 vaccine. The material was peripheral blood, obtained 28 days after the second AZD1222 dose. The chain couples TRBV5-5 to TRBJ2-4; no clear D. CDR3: CASSRRVTDTKNIQYF. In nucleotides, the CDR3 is TGTGCCAGCAGCCGCCGGGTGACGGATACCAAAAACATTCAGTACTTC.